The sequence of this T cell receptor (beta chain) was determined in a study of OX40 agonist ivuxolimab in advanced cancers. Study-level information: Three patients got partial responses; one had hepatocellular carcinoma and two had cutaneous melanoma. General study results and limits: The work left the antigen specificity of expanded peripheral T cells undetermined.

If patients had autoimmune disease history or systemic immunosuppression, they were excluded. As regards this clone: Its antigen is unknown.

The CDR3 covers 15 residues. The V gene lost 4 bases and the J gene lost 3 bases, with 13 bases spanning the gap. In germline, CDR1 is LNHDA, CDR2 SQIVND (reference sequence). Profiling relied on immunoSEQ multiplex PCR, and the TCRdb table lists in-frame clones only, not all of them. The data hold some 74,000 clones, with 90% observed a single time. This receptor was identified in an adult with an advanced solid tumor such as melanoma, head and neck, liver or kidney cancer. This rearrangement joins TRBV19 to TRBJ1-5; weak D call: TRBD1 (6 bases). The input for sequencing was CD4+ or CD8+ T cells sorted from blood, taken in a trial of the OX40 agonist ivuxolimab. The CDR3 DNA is TGTGCCAGTAGTACTTCCGGGACACCCAATCAGCCCCAGCATTTT. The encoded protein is CASSTSGTPNQPQHF. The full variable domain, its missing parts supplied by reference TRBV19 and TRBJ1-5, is DGGITQSPKYLFRKEGQNVTLSCEQNLNHDAMYWYRQDPGQGLRLIYYSQIVNDFQKGDIAEGYSVSREKKESFPLTVTSAQKNPTAFYLCASSTSGTPNQPQHFGDGTRLSIL.